The 31 T cell receptor beta chains in this list originate from one sample, sequenced in a study of blood T cell repertoires in COVID-19. Produced via immunoSEQ multiplex PCR; TCRdb's table is partial and in-frame only. Of over 200,000 clones in the sample, roughly 87% were seen once. The sequencing sample was made of PBMCs or T cells enriched from blood (not recorded which). The origin of the receptors is a man between 25 and 39 years old who had recovered from COVID-19.

V usage is TRBV4-3 and J usage is TRBJ1-5, with TRBD1 matching over 7 bases. The CDR3 loop spans 15 amino acids. Germline CDR1 LGHNA, CDR2 YSLEER. Trimming removed 6 bases from V and 3 bases from J; junction bases left unmatched: 8. The CDR3 DNA sequence: TGCGCCAGCAGTCATCGACAGGGAACCAATCAGCCCCAGCATTTT. Its protein product is CASSHRQGTNQPQHF.

V usage is TRBV19 and J usage is TRBJ1-1; TRBD1 is a possible D gene (5 bases). The CDR3 contains 14 residues. Germline V gene lookup returns CDR1 LNHDA and CDR2 SQIVND (reference sequence). V lost 6 bases and J 10 bases, leaving 21 bases between the germline ends. The DNA of the CDR3 is TGTGCCAGTAGGCCCGATAAGGGGCCCCTCGGAGCTTTCTTT. This gives the protein CASRPDKGPLGAFF.

V is TRBV19 and J is TRBJ1-5; possibly TRBD1 for D (5 bases). Germline CDR1 and CDR2: LNHDA and SQIVND (reference sequence). The V gene lost 2 bases and the J gene lost 1 base, with 21 bases spanning the gap. The CDR3 is 19 residues long. CDR3 amino acids: CASSIIGGIRRSSNQPQHF. Written as DNA, the CDR3 is TGTGCCAGTAGTATAATCGGGGGAATCCGTCGTAGCAGCAATCAGCCCCAGCATTTT.

This clone was counted a few times. V gene TRBV19 combines with J gene TRBJ1-5, with D maybe TRBD1 (6 bases). The CDR3 has 15 residues. The germline V gene has CDR1 LNHDA and CDR2 SQIVND (reference sequence). The ends were cut back, 3 bases at V and 3 bases at J, with 12 bases in the middle. CDR3 sequence (DNA): TGTGCCAGTAGTATTGGACAGTCCTTCAATCAGCCCCAGCATTTT. Residues: CASSIGQSFNQPQHF.

The chain couples TRBV18 to TRBJ1-1; no clear D. V lost 6 bases and J 4 bases, leaving 15 bases between the germline ends. CDR1 KGHSH and CDR2 LQKENI come from the germline V gene. The CDR3 consists of 14 residues. CDR3 nucleotide sequence: TGTGCCAGCTCCCTCAGAGGAATCAGCACTGAAGCTTTCTTT. Protein: CASSLRGISTEAFF.

The rearrangement links TRBV4-1 to TRBJ1-5, with D perhaps matching TRBD1 (5 bases). The germline V gene has CDR1 MGHRA and CDR2 YSYEKL. Trimming shortened V by 2 bases and J by 6 bases, and 17 bases separated the two germline ends. The CDR3 consists of 16 residues. The CDR3 DNA reads as TGCGCCAGCAGCCAACCCACCGGGGGAAGCCGTCAGCCCCAGCATTTT. It translates to CASSQPTGGSRQPQHF.

Only one count was recorded for this clone. The chain has TRBV19 and TRBJ2-7; 9 bases are shared with TRBD2. Germline V lookup: CDR1 LNHDA, CDR2 SQIVND (reference sequence). This CDR3 is 15 amino acids long. With V trimmed by 3 bases and J by 2 bases, 5 bases remained unmatched. The DNA for the CDR3 is TGTGCCAGTAGTATCGCCAGCGGGGGGCCCTACGAGCAGTACTTC. Translated, it gives CASSIASGGPYEQYF.

The chain is built from TRBV5-4 and TRBJ1-3, with D unclear. This CDR3 has 14 residues. The ends were cut back, 0 bases at V and 4 bases at J, with 8 bases in the middle. CDR1 is SGHNT, CDR2 YYREEE, per germline (reference sequence). The CDR3 DNA is TGTGCCAGCAGCTTGGGCTACTCGGGAAACACCATATATTTT. This encodes CASSLGYSGNTIYF.

The chain has TRBV6-1 and TRBJ1-2, with D tentatively TRBD1 (5 bases). The germline gives CDR1 MNHNS, CDR2 SASEGT. This CDR3 has 14 amino acids. Trimming took 0 bases from V and 4 from J, leaving 9 bases between them. The CDR3 loop is CASSEAPTAYGYTF. The CDR3 DNA reads TGTGCCAGCAGTGAAGCGCCGACAGCCTATGGCTACACCTTC.

V and J are TRBV7-2 and TRBJ2-7; 8 nucleotides align to TRBD2. This CDR3 contains 18 residues. The J segment lost 4 bases and the V segment lost 2 bases, leaving 16 bases of the junction unmatched. CDR1 is SGHTA, CDR2 FQGNSA, per germline. Written as DNA, the CDR3 is TGTGCCAGCAGCTTACGATTAGCGGGGTCATTGCAGGTTTACGAGCAGTACTTC. Translated, it gives CASSLRLAGSLQVYEQYF.

This clone was detected many times. The chain combines TRBV5-5 with TRBJ1-2, with D possibly being TRBD1 (5 bases). Germline V gene sequence: CDR1 SGHKS, CDR2 YYEKEE (reference sequence). Trimming pared 0 bases from V and 4 bases from J, leaving 16 bases between. The CDR3 consists of 16 residues. CDR3 coding DNA: TGTGCCAGCAGCTTGGCCGTGGTAGGGGCGGTCTATGGCTACACCTTC. Encoded protein: CASSLAVVGAVYGYTF.

The gene calls are TRBV7-2 and TRBJ2-7; D is perhaps TRBD2 (6 bases). The CDR3 is made up of 16 amino acids. Looked up from germline, CDR1 is SGHTA and CDR2 is FQGNSA. Trimming removed 3 bases at V and 1 base at J, with 16 bases between. In nucleotides, the CDR3 is TGTGCCAGCAGCTTGGGGGGTGGCGCTAGTTCCTACGAGCAGTACTTC. The encoded protein is CASSLGGGASSYEQYF.

The chain has TRBV7-9 and TRBJ2-5; 10 bases line up with TRBD2. The germline V gene has CDR1 SEHNR and CDR2 FQNEAQ (reference sequence). The V segment lost 2 bases and the J segment 2 bases; nucleotides outside the gene matches: 5. The CDR3 runs to 16 residues. CDR3 DNA sequence: TGTGCCAGCAGCTTAATTAGCGGGGGGTCACAAGAGACCCAGTACTTC. Amino acids: CASSLISGGSQETQYF. The whole variable domain, filled in from reference TRBV7-9 and TRBJ2-5, reads DTGVSQNPRHKITKRGQNVTFRCDPISEHNRLYWYRQTLGQGPEFLTYFQNEAQLEKSRLLSDRFSAERPKGSFSTLEIQRTEQGDSAMYLCASSLISGGSQETQYFGPGTRLLVL.

This chain uses TRBV6-5 with TRBJ2-7; D ambiguous. The CDR3 extends over 13 amino acids. Germline V gene sequence: CDR1 MNHEY, CDR2 SVGAGI. V shed 5 bases and J shed 5 bases, with 13 bases lying between them. The CDR3 here is CASSNTYANEQYF. The CDR3 DNA sequence: TGTGCCAGCAGTAATACCTACGCCAACGAGCAGTACTTC.

The chain uses TRBV10-3 and TRBJ1-4; 7 positions match TRBD1. The CDR3 has 10 amino acids. Trimming cost V 11 bases and J 14 bases; bases outside gene matches: 8. CDR1 and CDR2 (germline): ENHRY, SYGVKD. The CDR3 spells CAVAGTVLFF. The CDR3 region has the DNA TGTGCCGTCGCCGGGACAGTGCTGTTTTTT.

The genes are TRBV3-1 (or the pseudogene TRBV3-2) and TRBJ1-5; D is uncertain. CDR1 is LGHDT, CDR2 YNNKEL, per germline (reference sequence). This CDR3 has 16 amino acids. The ends were cut back, 6 bases at V and 0 bases at J, with 15 bases in the middle. The CDR3 reads CASRYKEGYSNQPQHF. The CDR3 nucleotides are TGTGCCAGCAGGTACAAAGAGGGTTATAGCAATCAGCCCCAGCATTTT.

This rearrangement joins TRBV6-6 to TRBJ1-4; D is uncertain. Germline assignment: CDR1 MNHNY and CDR2 SVGAGI (reference sequence). The CDR3 runs to 13 residues. Trimming removed 2 bases at V and 4 bases at J, with 5 bases between. The CDR3, as DNA: TGTGCCAGCAGTTACAGACTTAATGAAAAACTGTTTTTT. Protein sequence: CASSYRLNEKLFF.

The chain's CDR3 is CASSQEGQGMGRGYTF. CDR3 in DNA: TGCGCCAGCAGCCAAGAGGGACAGGGGATGGGGAGAGGCTACACCTTC. The chain links TRBV4-3 to TRBJ1-2; 10 bases fit TRBD1. This CDR3 comprises 16 residues. The germline V gene has CDR1 LGHNA and CDR2 YSLEER. V trimming: 0 bases; J trimming: 8 bases; junction bases outside the gene matches: 9.

This rearrangement joins TRBV6-6 to TRBJ2-1; D may be TRBD1 (6 bases). The CDR3 covers 13 residues. Germline V CDR1 and CDR2: MNHNY, SVGAGI (reference sequence). Trimming shortened V by 2 bases and J by 14 bases, and 16 bases separated the two germline ends. CDR3 protein: CASSYGGTGWEFF. The CDR3 DNA follows: TGTGCCAGCAGTTACGGGGGCACGGGGTGGGAGTTCTTC.

This chain uses TRBV5-1 with TRBJ2-2; maybe TRBD1 (5 bases). The germline gives CDR1 SGHRS, CDR2 YFSETQ. The CDR3 has 15 residues. V was shortened by 5 bases and J by 2 bases, with 13 bases between the two germline ends. CDR3 nucleotides: TGCGCCAGCAGGTTAGGACATCCTAACACCGGGGAGCTGTTTTTT. It is translated as CASRLGHPNTGELFF.

This clone appeared a single time. The rearrangement links TRBV30 to TRBJ2-2, with 7 nucleotides matching TRBD2. The CDR3 has 14 amino acids. Germline CDR1 GTSNPN, CDR2 SVGIG (reference sequence). The J segment lost 5 bases and the V segment lost 3 bases, leaving 6 bases of the junction unmatched. CDR3: CAWSAGTITGELFF. The CDR3 bases are TGTGCCTGGAGCGCCGGGACTATAACCGGGGAGCTGTTTTTT.

The chain uses TRBV28 and TRBJ1-6; tentative D call: TRBD1 (6 bases). Germline CDR1 is MDHEN and CDR2 is SYDVKM. This CDR3 region has 12 residues. Trimming cost V 6 bases and J 15 bases, with 15 bases left between them. The CDR3 loop reads CASRSGTYILHF. DNA of the CDR3: TGTGCCAGCAGGTCCGGGACATACATCCTCCACTTT.

This chain connects TRBV28 to TRBJ2-7; D not resolved. Germline CDR1 and CDR2: MDHEN and SYDVKM. The CDR3 runs 11 residues. V dropped 5 bases and J dropped 5 bases, with 7 bases sitting between them. This CDR3 reads CASSRQDEQYF. In nucleotides, the CDR3 is TGTGCCAGCAGTCGACAAGACGAGCAGTACTTC.

The V call is TRBV28, the J call TRBJ2-7; TRBD1 matches at 8 bases. The CDR3 length is 15 residues. Looked up from germline, CDR1 is MDHEN and CDR2 is SYDVKM. V lost 5 bases and J lost 4; bases outside the gene matches: 10. This CDR3 is CASSAPGQEGYEQYF. DNA of the CDR3: TGTGCCAGCAGTGCACCGGGACAGGAGGGGTACGAGCAGTACTTC.

The chain is built from TRBV3-1 (or the pseudogene TRBV3-2) and TRBJ2-4; D not certain. Trimming removed 0 bases from V and 2 bases from J, with 17 bases in between. The CDR3 sequence is 18 residues long. The germline V gene has CDR1 LGHDT and CDR2 YNNKEL (reference sequence). CDR3 sequence (DNA): TGTGCCAGCAGCCAAGATGACGAACTACCTCTCCCCAAAAACATTCAGTACTTC. Translation gives CASSQDDELPLPKNIQYF.

The rearrangement joins TRBV5-1 to TRBJ2-7; maybe TRBD2 (6 bases). This CDR3 comprises 15 residues. CDR1 and CDR2 from the germline V gene are SGHRS and YFSETQ. Trimming removed 0 bases from V and 3 bases from J, with 13 bases in between. CDR3 amino acids: CASSLDGGTFYEQYF. The CDR3 nucleotides are TGCGCCAGCAGCTTGGACGGGGGAACCTTCTACGAGCAGTACTTC. Using reference TRBV5-1 and TRBJ2-7 for the parts outside the CDR3, the full variable domain is KAGVTQTPRYLIKTRGQQVTLSCSPISGHRSVSWYQQTPGQGLQFLFEYFSETQRNKGNFPGRFSGRQFSNSRSEMNVSTLELGDSALYLCASSLDGGTFYEQYFGPGTRLTVT.

This CDR3 reads CASSQGAGTVGEKLFF. CDR3 in DNA: TGTGCCAGCAGCCAAGGGGCCGGGACAGTAGGTGAAAAACTGTTTTTT. This sequence joins TRBV7-9 and TRBJ1-4, with 7 bases fitting TRBD1. The J segment lost 7 bases and the V segment lost 5 bases, leaving 13 bases of the junction unmatched. The CDR3 consists of 16 residues. Germline V gene lookup returns CDR1 SEHNR and CDR2 FQNEAQ (reference sequence).

The chain combines TRBV6-4 with TRBJ2-3; D is possibly TRBD2 (6 bases). V was trimmed by 3 bases and J by 9 bases, leaving 13 bases between them. This CDR3 has 13 residues. Per germline, CDR1 MRHNA and CDR2 SNTAGT. The CDR3 DNA sequence: TGTGCCAGCAGTGAAGTTGAGGGGAGGACGCAGTATTTT. Translating gives CASSEVEGRTQYF.

The chain employs TRBV5-1 and TRBJ2-1; 7 nucleotides match TRBD2. The V gene end was trimmed by 4 bases and the J gene end by 5 bases; junction bases not matched to a gene: 6. CDR1 and CDR2 (germline): SGHRS, YFSETQ. CDR3 length: 14 residues. CDR3 in DNA: TGCGCCAGCAGCACGGGACTAATAAACAATGAGCAGTTCTTC. As protein: CASSTGLINNEQFF.

This rearrangement joins TRBV18 to TRBJ1-5, with 7 bases that match TRBD1. The CDR3 runs 14 residues. The junction had 6 bases not matched to a gene; V was cut back by 4 bases and J by 6 bases. The germline gives CDR1 KGHSH, CDR2 LQKENI. The CDR3: CASSLGTVAQPQHF. CDR3 DNA sequence: TGTGCCAGCTCACTCGGGACAGTAGCTCAGCCCCAGCATTTT.

The J gene is TRBJ2-2, the V gene TRBV28, with no clear D. V was cut by 5 bases and J by 4 bases, with 14 bases left in between. Germline V gene lookup returns CDR1 MDHEN and CDR2 SYDVKM. The CDR3 is 15 residues long. CDR3 region: CASSIPQLFTGELFF. The CDR3 DNA is TGTGCCAGCAGTATCCCCCAACTCTTCACCGGGGAGCTGTTTTTT.